The clone carrying this TCR beta chain was seen many times. The antigen is not known. Uncontrolled infection, other autoimmune disease, pregnancy or lactation excluded patients. Clinicians diagnosed patients from clinical symptoms, serum thyroxine and TRAb, thyroid ultrasound and orbital computed tomography. PBMCs were collected from an approximately 9.5 ml volume of fresh peripheral blood. Amplified regions were TCR beta CDR3 sequences from RNA transcripts. Carried out on the TCR CDR3, a first-round RT-PCR used the HTBI primer set. TCRdb fed the multiplex PCR reads into MiXCR, producing one record per CDR3 protein. The data hold about 640,000 distinct CDR3 sequences, with more than 20% observed a single time. This entry belongs to a study of T cells in Graves' hyperthyroidism and ophthalmopathy. V was pared by 0 bases and J by 1 base, with 3 bases of the junction left unmatched. CDR1 DFQATT and CDR2 SNEGSKA come from the germline V gene (reference sequence). The length of the CDR3 is 15 residues.

Study-level findings and limits: Most thyroid clonotypes expanded above 0.001 appeared in blood too.

The receptor was isolated from a man aged 25-45 years with Graves' ophthalmopathy. V usage is TRBV20-1 and J usage is TRBJ2-3; 8 bases line up with TRBD2. The sample was blood. The CDR3 loop reads CSARDLAGGTDTQYF. DNA of the CDR3: TGCAGTGCTAGAGACCTAGCGGGTGGCACAGATACGCAGTATTTT.